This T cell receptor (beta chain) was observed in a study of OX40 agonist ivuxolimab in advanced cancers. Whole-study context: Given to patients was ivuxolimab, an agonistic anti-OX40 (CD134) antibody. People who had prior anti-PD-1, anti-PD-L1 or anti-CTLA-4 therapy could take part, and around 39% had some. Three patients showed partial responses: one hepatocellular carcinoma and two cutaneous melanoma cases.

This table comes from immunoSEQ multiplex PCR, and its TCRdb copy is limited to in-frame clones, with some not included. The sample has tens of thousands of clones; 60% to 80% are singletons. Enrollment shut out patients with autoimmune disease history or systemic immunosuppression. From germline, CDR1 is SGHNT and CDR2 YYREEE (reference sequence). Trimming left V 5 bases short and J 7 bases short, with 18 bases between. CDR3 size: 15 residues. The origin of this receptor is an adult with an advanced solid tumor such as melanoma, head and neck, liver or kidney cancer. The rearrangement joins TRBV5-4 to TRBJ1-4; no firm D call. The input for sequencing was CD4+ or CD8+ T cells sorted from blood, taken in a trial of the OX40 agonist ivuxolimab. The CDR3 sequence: CASRPGLHSPEKLFF. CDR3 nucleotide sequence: TGTGCCAGCAGACCTGGACTCCATAGTCCTGAAAAACTGTTTTTT.